The clone carrying this T cell receptor (beta chain) was detected only once. What it recognizes is unknown. When the RNA was reverse transcribed, random hexamers were used with an input of roughly 0.5 to 1 ug. Across 54 Vbeta and 13 Jbeta, immunoSEQ multiplex PCR amplified TCR beta CDR3. Using its own MiXCR run on the immunoSEQ multiplex PCR reads, TCRdb lists one record per CDR3 protein. The table has 330,000 or so distinct CDR3 sequences, approximately 91% seen once. TEMRA cells were FACS-enriched, while CD8+ and CD4+ T cells were negatively isolated. The sample comes from a study of CD8 T cells in Susac syndrome. CDR1 is LNHDA and CDR2 is SQIVND in the germline V gene (reference sequence). The V and J ends lost 6 bases and 5 bases, in that order; junction bases with no gene match: 14. This CDR3 has 17 amino acids. The study, taken as a whole, reports: An acknowledgment was made by the study that its TCR sequencing and HLA analysis involved relatively few individuals.

The source of this sequence is a human donor with multiple sclerosis. This chain uses TRBV19 with TRBJ2-1; 9 nucleotides match TRBD2. Sequencing input: CD8+ T cells from PBMCs. CDR3 amino acids: CASRNGGLAGNNNEQFF. CDR3 in DNA: TGTGCCAGTAGGAATGGGGGCCTAGCGGGAAACAACAATGAGCAGTTCTTC.